This T cell receptor (beta chain) was retrieved from a study of shared clonotypes between healthy human individuals. Whole-study context: There were three CD4 naive, three CD4 memory, two CD8 naive and one CD8 memory plates per donor.

The germline CDR1 and CDR2 sequences are MDHEN and SYDVKM. Trimming removed 10 bases at V and 8 bases at J, with 14 bases between. The CDR3 is 12 residues long. Nashville, Tennessee was home to all donors, who were Caucasian adults. CD4+ cells underwent separation, giving CD45RA+ naive and CD45RA-negative memory subsets. TCRdb's table, derived via immunoSEQ multiplex PCR, lists solely in-frame clones and lacks some. The table includes over a million clones, roughly 75% detected once. The source of this sequence is a young man in good health. The V call is TRBV28, the J call TRBJ1-4, with D perhaps TRBD1 (6 bases). Sequencing was carried out using memory CD4+ T cells sorted from blood. Indicated subset: CD45RA-negative fraction. In nucleotides, the CDR3 is TGTGCCACTGGGGGGGCGGGAGAAAAACTGTTTTTT. Translated: CATGGAGEKLFF.